These T cell receptor beta chains were read from a single sample in a study of OX40 agonist ivuxolimab in advanced cancers. Only in-frame clones appear in the TCRdb table, and some are missing; sequencing was by immunoSEQ multiplex PCR. The sample shows 18,000 or so clones, around 87% of them seen only once. Specimen: CD4+ or CD8+ T cells sorted from blood, collected in a trial of the OX40 agonist ivuxolimab. All receptors come from an adult with an advanced solid tumor such as melanoma, head and neck, liver or kidney cancer. Both conserved end residues are part of each CDR3. A D gene is named only where the DNA matches it firmly. Clone size is shown for a subset of rows, as once, few, many or a class of expanded clone.

D gene,V gene,J gene,clone size,CDR3 protein,CDR3 DNA
NA,TRBV30,TRBJ2-7,NA,CAWSGGEQYF,TGTGCCTGGAGTGGAGGCGAGCAGTACTTC
TRBD1,TRBV11-3,TRBJ2-7,once,CASSLGTGYSEQYF,TGTGCCAGCAGCCTAGGGACAGGGTATAGCGAGCAGTACTTC
NA,TRBV4-1,TRBJ2-7,NA,CASSPGLTTYEQYF,TGCGCCAGCAGCCCCGGACTTACCACCTACGAGCAGTACTTC
NA,TRBV7-2,TRBJ2-7,NA,CASSLAEIYEQYF,TGTGCCAGCAGCTTAGCGGAGATCTACGAGCAGTACTTC
TRBD2,TRBV6-6,TRBJ2-7,once,CASSYFRLAASYEQYF,TGTGCCAGCAGTTACTTTAGACTAGCGGCCTCCTACGAGCAGTACTTC
NA,TRBV5-4,TRBJ2-7,NA,CASSLAPPSGAFGSYEQYF,TGTGCCAGCAGCTTGGCCCCTCCGAGCGGCGCCTTTGGCTCCTACGAGCAGTACTTC
TRBD2,TRBV19,TRBJ2-3,NA,CASSTGLGDTDTQYF,TGTGCCAGTAGTACCGGACTAGGGGACACAGATACGCAGTATTTT
TRBD2,TRBV7-9,TRBJ2-2,few,CASSLAGVSVGELFF,TGTGCCAGCAGCCTAGCGGGAGTGTCGGTCGGGGAGCTGTTTTTT
NA,TRBV7-9,TRBJ2-2,NA,CASRESSGLNTGELFF,TGTGCCAGCAGGGAGAGTTCGGGACTGAACACCGGGGAGCTGTTTTTT
NA,TRBV2,TRBJ1-3,NA,CASSWGGDSGNTIYF,TGTGCCAGCAGCTGGGGGGGAGACTCTGGAAACACCATATATTTT
TRBD1,TRBV9,TRBJ1-1,NA,CASSAGQGGDTEAFF,TGTGCCAGCAGCGCGGGACAGGGAGGGGACACTGAAGCTTTCTTT
NA,TRBV27,TRBJ1-1,NA,CASSPEGESKTEAFF,TGTGCCAGCAGCCCCGAGGGTGAGAGTAAGACTGAAGCTTTCTTT
NA,TRBV7-9,TRBJ2-1,NA,CASSPSPNEQFF,TGTGCCAGCAGCCCCTCCCCCAATGAGCAGTTCTTC
NA,TRBV6-1,TRBJ1-5,NA,CASSERLWGSQPQHF,TGTGCCAGCAGTGAACGTTTATGGGGTTCTCAGCCCCAGCATTTT
NA,TRBV9,TRBJ2-7,medium-sized,CASSPEGDSYEQYF,TGTGCCAGCAGCCCAGAGGGGGACTCTTACGAGCAGTACTTC
NA,TRBV5-6,TRBJ1-2,NA,CASSFGIGTVNYGYTF,TGTGCCAGCAGCTTTGGGATTGGGACCGTGAACTATGGCTACACCTTC
NA,TRBV21-1,TRBJ2-1,NA,CASSKGGDRGYNEQFF,TGTGCCAGCAGCAAGGGAGGGGACAGGGGATACAATGAGCAGTTCTTC
NA,TRBV5-4,TRBJ2-3,NA,CASSLAVGQGIPDTQYF,TGTGCCAGCAGCTTGGCGGTTGGGCAGGGGATCCCAGATACGCAGTATTTT
NA,TRBV7-8,TRBJ2-7,NA,CASSLEWGSYEQYF,TGTGCCAGCAGCTTAGAGTGGGGTAGCTACGAGCAGTACTTC
NA,TRBV6-5,TRBJ2-2,NA,CASSYSKAGGPGELFF,TGTGCCAGCAGTTACTCGAAGGCAGGGGGGCCCGGGGAGCTGTTTTTT
NA,TRBV7-9,TRBJ2-7,NA,CASSLGISYEQYF,TGTGCCAGCAGCCTAGGAATCTCCTACGAGCAGTACTTC
TRBD1,TRBV6-5,TRBJ2-7,NA,CATGQGEAYEQYF,TGTGCCACCGGACAGGGGGAAGCCTACGAGCAGTACTTC